This record looks at one TCR beta chain sequence and its context. In the original workflow: Amplification of reference gene primers was used by the study to estimate nucleated cell counts. The data were produced by immunoSEQ multiplex PCR, yet TCRdb's version contains in-frame clones alone and is incomplete. The V and J calls and clone size are taken from that table; D and trimming were inferred from the DNA. The profile shows around 81,000 clones, approximately 86% of them singletons. This sample is drawn from a study of blood T cell repertoires in COVID-19. In the study overall: Sites in the United States, Italy and Spain provided acute and convalescent COVID-19 samples. T cells, B-cell-depleted T cells, or PBMCs supplied cDNA or gDNA.

Germline loops: CDR1 LNHDA, CDR2 SQIVND (reference sequence). Trimming left V 6 bases short and J 0 bases short, with 18 bases between. The CDR3 spans 17 residues. Material for sequencing was peripheral blood. The TCR comes from a man between 65 and 85 years old with acute or convalescent COVID-19. The rearrangement uses TRBV19 and TRBJ1-5; possible D gene TRBD1, 6 bases. CDR3 loop: CASSTGWRGHSNQPQHF. For the CDR3, the DNA is TGTGCCAGTAGCACAGGGTGGCGGGGGCATAGCAATCAGCCCCAGCATTTT.